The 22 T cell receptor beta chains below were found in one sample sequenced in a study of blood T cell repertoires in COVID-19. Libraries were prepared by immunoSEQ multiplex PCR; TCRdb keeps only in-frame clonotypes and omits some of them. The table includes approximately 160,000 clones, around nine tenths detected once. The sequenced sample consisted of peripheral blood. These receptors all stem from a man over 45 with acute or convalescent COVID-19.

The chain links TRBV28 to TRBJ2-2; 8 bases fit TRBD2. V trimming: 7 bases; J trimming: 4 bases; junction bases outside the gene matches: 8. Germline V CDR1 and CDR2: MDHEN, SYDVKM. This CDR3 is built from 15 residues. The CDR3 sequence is CASNTGGPSTGELFF. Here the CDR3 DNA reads TGTGCCAGCAATACGGGGGGGCCTAGCACCGGGGAGCTGTTTTTT.

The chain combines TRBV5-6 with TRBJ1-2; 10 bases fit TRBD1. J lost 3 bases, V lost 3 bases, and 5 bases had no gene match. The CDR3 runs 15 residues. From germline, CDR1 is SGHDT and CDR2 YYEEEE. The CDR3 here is CASSSTGTGDYGYTF. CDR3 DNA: TGTGCCAGCAGCTCTACCGGGACAGGGGACTATGGCTACACCTTC.

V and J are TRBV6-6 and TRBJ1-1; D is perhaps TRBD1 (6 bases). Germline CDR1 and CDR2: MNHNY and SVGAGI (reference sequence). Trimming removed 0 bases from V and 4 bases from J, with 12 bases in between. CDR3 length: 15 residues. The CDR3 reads CASSYSSGRGTEAFF. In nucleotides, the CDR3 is TGTGCCAGCAGTTACTCGTCGGGCAGGGGCACTGAAGCTTTCTTT.

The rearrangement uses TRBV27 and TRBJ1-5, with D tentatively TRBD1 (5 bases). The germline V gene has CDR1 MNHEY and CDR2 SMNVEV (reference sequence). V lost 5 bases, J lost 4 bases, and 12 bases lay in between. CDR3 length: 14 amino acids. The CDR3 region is CASSLGGWNQPQHF. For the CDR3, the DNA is TGTGCCAGCAGTCTCGGGGGGTGGAATCAGCCCCAGCATTTT.

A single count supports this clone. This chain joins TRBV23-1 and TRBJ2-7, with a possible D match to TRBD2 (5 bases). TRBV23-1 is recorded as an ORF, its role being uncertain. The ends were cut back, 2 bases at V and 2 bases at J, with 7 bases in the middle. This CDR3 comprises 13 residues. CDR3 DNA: TGCGCCAGCAGTCAAGCGGAGGCCTACGAGCAGTACGTC. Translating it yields CASSQAEAYEQYV.

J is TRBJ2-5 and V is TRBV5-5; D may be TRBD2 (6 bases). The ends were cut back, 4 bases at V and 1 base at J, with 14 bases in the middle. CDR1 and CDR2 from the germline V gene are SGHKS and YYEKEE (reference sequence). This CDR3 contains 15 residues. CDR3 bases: TGTGCCAGCAGCCCAACCCGGACTATCCAAGAGACCCAGTACTTC. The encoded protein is CASSPTRTIQETQYF. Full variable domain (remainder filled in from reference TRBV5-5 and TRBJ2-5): DAGVTQSPTHLIKTRGQQVTLRCSPISGHKSVSWYQQVLGQGPQFIFQYYEKEERGRGNFPDRFSARQFPNYSSELNVNALLLGDSALYLCASSPTRTIQETQYFGPGTRLLVL.

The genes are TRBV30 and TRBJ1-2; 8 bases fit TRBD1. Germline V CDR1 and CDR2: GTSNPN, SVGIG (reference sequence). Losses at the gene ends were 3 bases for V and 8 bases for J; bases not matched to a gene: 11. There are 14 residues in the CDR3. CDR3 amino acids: CAWRLQGATGGYTF. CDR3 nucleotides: TGTGCCTGGAGGCTCCAGGGGGCTACAGGGGGCTACACCTTC.

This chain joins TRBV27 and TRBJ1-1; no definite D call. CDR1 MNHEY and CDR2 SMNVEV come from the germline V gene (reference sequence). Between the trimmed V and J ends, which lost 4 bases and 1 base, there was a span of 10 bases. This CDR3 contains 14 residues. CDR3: CASSSLAANTEAFF. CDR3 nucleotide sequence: TGTGCCAGCAGTTCCCTGGCCGCGAACACTGAAGCTTTCTTT.

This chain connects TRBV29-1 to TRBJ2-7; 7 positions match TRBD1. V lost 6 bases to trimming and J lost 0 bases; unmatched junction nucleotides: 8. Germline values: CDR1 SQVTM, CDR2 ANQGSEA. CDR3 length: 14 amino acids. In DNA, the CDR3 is TGCAGCGTCCTGGACAGGACGAGCTCCTACGAGCAGTACTTC. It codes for CSVLDRTSSYEQYF.

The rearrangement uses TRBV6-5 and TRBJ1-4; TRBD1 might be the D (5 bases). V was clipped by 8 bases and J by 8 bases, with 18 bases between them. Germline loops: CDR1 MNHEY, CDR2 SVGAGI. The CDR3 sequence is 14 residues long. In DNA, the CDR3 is TGTGCCAGCTGGATGGGGCAGGAGGGGGAAAAACTGTTTTTT. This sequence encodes CASWMGQEGEKLFF.

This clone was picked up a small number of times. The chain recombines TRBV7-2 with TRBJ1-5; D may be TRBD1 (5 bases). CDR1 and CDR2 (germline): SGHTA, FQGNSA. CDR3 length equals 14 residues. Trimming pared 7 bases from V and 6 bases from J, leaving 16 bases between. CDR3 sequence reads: CASTSGGVSQPQHF. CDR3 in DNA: TGTGCCAGCACCTCGGGGGGGGTTAGTCAGCCCCAGCATTTT.

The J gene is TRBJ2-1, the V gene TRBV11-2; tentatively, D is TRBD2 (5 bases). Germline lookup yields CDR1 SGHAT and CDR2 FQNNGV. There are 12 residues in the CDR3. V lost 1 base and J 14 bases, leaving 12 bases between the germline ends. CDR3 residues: CASSLARGMKFF. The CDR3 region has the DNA TGTGCCAGCAGCTTAGCTCGGGGTATGAAGTTCTTC.

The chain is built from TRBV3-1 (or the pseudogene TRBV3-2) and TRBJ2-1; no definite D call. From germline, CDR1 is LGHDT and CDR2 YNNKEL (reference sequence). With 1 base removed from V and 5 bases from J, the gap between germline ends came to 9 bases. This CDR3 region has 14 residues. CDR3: CASSQGLLNNEQFF. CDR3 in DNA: TGTGCCAGCAGCCAAGGCCTATTGAACAATGAGCAGTTCTTC.

The CDR3 loop reads CASSYTVGTQPQHF. The CDR3 DNA reads TGTGCCAGCAGTTACACAGTGGGGACACAGCCCCAGCATTTT. The chain recombines TRBV6-2 or TRBV6-3 with TRBJ1-5; D is possibly TRBD1 (6 bases). Germline CDR1 MNHEY, CDR2 SVGEGT. V lost 2 bases to trimming and J lost 7 bases, with 12 bases between them. The CDR3 is 14 amino acids.

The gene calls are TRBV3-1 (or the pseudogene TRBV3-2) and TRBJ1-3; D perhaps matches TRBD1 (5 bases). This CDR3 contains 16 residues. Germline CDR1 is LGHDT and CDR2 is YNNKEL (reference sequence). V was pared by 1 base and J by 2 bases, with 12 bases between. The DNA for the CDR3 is TGTGCCAGCAGCCAAGTCGGGGGTTTCACTGGAAACACCATATATTTT. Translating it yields CASSQVGGFTGNTIYF.

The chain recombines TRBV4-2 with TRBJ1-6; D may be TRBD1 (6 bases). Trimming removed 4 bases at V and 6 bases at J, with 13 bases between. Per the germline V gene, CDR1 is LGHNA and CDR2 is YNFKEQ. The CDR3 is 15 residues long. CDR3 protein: CASSLLQGPNSPLHF. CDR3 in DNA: TGTGCCAGCAGCCTTCTTCAGGGGCCTAATTCACCCCTCCACTTT.

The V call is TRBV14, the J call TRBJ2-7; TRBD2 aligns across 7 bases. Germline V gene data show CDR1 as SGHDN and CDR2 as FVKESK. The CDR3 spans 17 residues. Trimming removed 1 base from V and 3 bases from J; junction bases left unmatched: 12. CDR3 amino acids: CASSQGPWLADRYEQYF. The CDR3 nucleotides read TGTGCCAGCAGCCAAGGCCCGTGGCTAGCGGACCGCTACGAGCAGTACTTC. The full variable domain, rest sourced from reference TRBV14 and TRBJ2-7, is EAGVTQFPSHSVIEKGQTVTLRCDPISGHDNLYWYRRVMGKEIKFLLHFVKESKQDESGMPNNRFLAERTGGTYSTLKVQPAELEDSGVYFCASSQGPWLADRYEQYFGPGTRLTVT.

The CDR3 loop is CASSRGLAGGKSGYEQYF. DNA of the CDR3: TGTGCCAGTAGTAGGGGACTAGCGGGAGGAAAATCAGGCTACGAGCAGTACTTC. The V call is TRBV19, the J call TRBJ2-7, with 15 bases that match TRBD2. The CDR3 has 18 amino acids. Per the germline V gene, CDR1 is LNHDA and CDR2 is SQIVND (reference sequence). The ends lost 4 bases at V and 3 bases at J; junction bases unmatched: 10.

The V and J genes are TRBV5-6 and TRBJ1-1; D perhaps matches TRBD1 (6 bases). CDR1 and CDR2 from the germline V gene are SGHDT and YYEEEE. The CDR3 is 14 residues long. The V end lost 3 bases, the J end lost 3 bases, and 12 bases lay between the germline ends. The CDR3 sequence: CASSSPRGYTEAFF. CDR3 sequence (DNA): TGTGCCAGCAGCTCTCCGAGGGGGTACACTGAAGCTTTCTTT.

Written as DNA, the CDR3 is TGTGCCACCTCCGGAGAGTTTTCACCCCTCCACTTT. This translates into CATSGEFSPLHF. This sequence joins TRBV19 and TRBJ1-6, with D unclear. CDR1 and CDR2 (germline): LNHDA, SQIVND (reference sequence). Trimming shortened V by 10 bases and J by 9 bases, and 13 bases separated the two germline ends. The CDR3 length is 12 residues.

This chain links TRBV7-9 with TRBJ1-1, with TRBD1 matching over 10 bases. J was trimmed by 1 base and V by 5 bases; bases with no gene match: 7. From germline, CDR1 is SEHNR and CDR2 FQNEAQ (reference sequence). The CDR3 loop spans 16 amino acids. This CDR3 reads CASSTRQGAENTEAFF. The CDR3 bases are TGTGCCAGCAGCACGAGACAGGGGGCCGAGAACACTGAAGCTTTCTTT.

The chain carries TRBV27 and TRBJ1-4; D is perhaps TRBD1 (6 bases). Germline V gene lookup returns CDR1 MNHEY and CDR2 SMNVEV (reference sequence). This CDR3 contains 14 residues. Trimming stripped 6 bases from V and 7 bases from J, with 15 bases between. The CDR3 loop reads CASRPLGAGEKLFF. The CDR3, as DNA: TGTGCCAGCAGACCGCTGGGGGCCGGTGAAAAACTGTTTTTT. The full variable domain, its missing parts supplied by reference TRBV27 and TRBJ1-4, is EAQVTQNPRYLITVTGKKLTVTCSQNMNHEYMSWYRQDPGLGLRQIYYSMNVEVTDKGDVPEGYKVSRKEKRNFPLILESPSPNQTSLYFCASRPLGAGEKLFFGSGTQLSVL.